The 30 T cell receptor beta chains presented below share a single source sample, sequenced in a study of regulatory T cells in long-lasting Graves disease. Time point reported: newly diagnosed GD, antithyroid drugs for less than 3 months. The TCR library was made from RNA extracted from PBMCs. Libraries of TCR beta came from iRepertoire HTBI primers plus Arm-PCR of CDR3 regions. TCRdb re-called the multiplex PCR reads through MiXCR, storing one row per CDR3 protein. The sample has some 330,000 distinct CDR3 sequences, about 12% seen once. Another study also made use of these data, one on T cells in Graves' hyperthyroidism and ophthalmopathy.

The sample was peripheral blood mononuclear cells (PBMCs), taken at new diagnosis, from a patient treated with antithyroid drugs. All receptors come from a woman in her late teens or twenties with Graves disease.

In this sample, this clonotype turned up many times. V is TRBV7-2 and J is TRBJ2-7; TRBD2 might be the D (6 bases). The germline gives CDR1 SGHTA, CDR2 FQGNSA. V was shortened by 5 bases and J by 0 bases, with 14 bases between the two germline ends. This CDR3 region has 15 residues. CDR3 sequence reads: CASSPARGSSYEQYV. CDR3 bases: TGTGCCAGCAGCCCGGCGCGGGGAAGCTCCTACGAGCAGTACGTC.

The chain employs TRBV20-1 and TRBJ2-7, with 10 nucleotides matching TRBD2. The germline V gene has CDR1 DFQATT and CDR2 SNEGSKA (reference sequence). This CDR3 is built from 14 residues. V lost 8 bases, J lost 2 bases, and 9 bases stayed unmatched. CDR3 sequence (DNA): TGCAGTTTCGCCGGGACTAGCGTTGCCTACGAGCAGTACTTC. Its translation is CSFAGTSVAYEQYF.

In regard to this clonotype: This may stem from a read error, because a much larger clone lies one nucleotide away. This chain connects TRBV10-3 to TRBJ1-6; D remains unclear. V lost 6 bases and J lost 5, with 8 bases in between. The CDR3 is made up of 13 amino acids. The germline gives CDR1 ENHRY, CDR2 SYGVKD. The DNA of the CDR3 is TGTGCCATCAGGGAGACGGATAATTCACCCCTCCACTTT. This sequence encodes CAIRETDNSPLHF.

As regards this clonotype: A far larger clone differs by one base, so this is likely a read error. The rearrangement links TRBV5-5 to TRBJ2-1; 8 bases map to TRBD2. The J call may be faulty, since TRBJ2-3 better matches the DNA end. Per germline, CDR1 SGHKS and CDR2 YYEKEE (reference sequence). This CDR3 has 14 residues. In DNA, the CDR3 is TGTGCCAGCAGCTCGCGGGGGGTAACAGGTACGCAGTATTTT. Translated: CASSSRGVTGTQYF.

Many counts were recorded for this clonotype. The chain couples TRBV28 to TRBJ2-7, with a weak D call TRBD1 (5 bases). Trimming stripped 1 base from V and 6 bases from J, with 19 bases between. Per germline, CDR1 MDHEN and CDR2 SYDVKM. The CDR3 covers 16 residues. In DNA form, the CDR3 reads TGTGCCAGCAGTTTATTAGGGCGGACACCTTCTGTCGAGCAGTACTTC. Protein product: CASSLLGRTPSVEQYF.

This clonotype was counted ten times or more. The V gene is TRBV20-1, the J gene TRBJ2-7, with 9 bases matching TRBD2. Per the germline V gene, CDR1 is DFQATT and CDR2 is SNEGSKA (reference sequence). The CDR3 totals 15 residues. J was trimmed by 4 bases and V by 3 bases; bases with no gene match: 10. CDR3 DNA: TGCAGTGCTAGCGGTGCGGGAGGGTCTTGGTACGAGCAGTACTTC. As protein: CSASGAGGSWYEQYF.

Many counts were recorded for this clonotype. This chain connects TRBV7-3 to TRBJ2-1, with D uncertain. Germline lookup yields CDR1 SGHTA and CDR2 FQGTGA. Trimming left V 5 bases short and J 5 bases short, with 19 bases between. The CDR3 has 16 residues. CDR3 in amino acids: CASSPWAISRDNEQFF. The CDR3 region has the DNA TGTGCCAGCAGCCCATGGGCGATTAGTAGGGACAATGAGCAGTTCTTC.

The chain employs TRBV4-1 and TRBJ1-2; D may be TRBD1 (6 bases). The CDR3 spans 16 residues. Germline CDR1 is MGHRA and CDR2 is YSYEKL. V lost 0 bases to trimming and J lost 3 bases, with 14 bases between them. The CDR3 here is CASSQEVSAGDYGYTF. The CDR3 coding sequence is TGCGCCAGCAGCCAAGAAGTATCGGCAGGGGACTATGGCTACACCTTC.

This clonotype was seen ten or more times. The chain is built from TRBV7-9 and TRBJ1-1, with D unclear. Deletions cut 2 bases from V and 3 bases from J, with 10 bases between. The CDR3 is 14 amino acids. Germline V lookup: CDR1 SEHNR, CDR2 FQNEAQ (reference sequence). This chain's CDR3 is CASSLKAADTEAFF. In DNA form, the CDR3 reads TGTGCCAGCAGCTTAAAGGCTGCAGACACTGAAGCTTTCTTT.

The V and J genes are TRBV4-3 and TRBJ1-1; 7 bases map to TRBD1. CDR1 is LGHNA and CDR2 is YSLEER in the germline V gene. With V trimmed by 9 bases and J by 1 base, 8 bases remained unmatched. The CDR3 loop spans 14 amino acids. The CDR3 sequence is CASTPGTENTEAFF. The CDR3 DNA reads TGCGCCAGTACGCCCGGGACAGAGAACACTGAAGCTTTCTTT.

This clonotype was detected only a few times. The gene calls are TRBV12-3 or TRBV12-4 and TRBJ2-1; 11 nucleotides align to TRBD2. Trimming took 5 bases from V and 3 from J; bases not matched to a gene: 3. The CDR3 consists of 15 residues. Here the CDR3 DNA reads TGTGCCAGCAGTCCTAGCGGGGGGTTCTACAATGAGCAGTTCTTC. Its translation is CASSPSGGFYNEQFF.

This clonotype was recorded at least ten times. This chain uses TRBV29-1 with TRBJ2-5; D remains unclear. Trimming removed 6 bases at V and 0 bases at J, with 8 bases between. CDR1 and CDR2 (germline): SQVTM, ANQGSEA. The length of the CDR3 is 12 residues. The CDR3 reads CSVSEYQETQYF. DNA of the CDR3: TGCAGCGTAAGCGAGTACCAAGAGACCCAGTACTTC. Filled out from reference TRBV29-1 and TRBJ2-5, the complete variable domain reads SAVISQKPSRDICQRGTSLTIQCQVDSQVTMMFWYRQQPGQSLTLIATANQGSEATYESGFVIDKFPISRPNLTFSTLTVSNMSPEDSSIYLCSVSEYQETQYFGPGTRLLVL.

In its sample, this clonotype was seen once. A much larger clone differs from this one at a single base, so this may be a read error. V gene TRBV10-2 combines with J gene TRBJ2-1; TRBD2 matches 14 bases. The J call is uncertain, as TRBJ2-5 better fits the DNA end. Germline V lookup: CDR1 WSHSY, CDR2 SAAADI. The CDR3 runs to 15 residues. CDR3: CASPGTSGSWETQYF. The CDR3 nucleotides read TGCGCCAGCCCTGGGACTAGCGGGAGTTGGGAGACCCAGTACTTC.

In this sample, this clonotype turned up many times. The CDR3 sequence: CASSSYTLREPSYEQYF. The CDR3 bases are TGTGCCAGCAGCTCATATACGCTGCGGGAGCCGTCCTACGAGCAGTACTTC. The chain joins TRBV7-9 to TRBJ2-7, with 7 bases identical to TRBD2. The CDR3 has 17 residues. From germline, CDR1 is SEHNR and CDR2 FQNEAQ (reference sequence). J lost 1 base, V lost 4 bases, and 13 bases had no gene match.

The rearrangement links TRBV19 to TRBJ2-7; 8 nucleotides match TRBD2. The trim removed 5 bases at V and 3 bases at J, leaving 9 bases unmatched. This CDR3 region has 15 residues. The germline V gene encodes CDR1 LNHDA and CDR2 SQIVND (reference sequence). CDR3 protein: CASSQSGSSGYEQYF. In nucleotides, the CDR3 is TGTGCCAGTAGTCAAAGCGGGAGCTCTGGCTACGAGCAGTACTTC.

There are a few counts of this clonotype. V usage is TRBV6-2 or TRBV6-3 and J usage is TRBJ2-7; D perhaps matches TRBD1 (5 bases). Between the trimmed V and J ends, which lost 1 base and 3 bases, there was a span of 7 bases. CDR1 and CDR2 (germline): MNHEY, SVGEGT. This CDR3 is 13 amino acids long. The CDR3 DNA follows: TGTGCCAGCAGTTACTGGGGCAGCTACGAGCAGTACTTC. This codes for CASSYWGSYEQYF.

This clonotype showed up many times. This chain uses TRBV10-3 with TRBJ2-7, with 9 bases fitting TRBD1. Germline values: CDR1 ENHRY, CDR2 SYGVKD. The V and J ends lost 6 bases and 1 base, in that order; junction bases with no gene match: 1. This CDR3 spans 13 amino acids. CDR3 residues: CAIRGQGSYEQYV. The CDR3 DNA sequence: TGTGCCATCAGGGGACAGGGTTCCTACGAGCAGTACGTC.

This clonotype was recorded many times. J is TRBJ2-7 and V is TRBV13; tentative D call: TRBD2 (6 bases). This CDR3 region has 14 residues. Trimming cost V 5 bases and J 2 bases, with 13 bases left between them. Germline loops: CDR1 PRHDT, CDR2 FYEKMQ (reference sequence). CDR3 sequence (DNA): TGTGCCAGCAGCCCTCCCGGGACTCCCTACGAGCAGTACTTC. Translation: CASSPPGTPYEQYF.

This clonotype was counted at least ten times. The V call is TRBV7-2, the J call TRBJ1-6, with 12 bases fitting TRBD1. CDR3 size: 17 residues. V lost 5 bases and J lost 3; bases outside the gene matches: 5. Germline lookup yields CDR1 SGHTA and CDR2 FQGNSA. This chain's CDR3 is CASSIGTGGIYNSPLHF. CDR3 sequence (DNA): TGTGCCAGCAGCATCGGGACAGGGGGCATCTATAATTCACCCCTCCACTTT.

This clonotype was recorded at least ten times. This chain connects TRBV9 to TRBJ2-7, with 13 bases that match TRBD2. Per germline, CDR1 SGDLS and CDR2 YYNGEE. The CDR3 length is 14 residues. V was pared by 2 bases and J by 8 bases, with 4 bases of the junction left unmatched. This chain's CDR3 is CASSVRLAGGQQYF. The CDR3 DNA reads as TGTGCCAGCAGCGTCAGACTAGCGGGAGGCCAGCAGTACTTC.

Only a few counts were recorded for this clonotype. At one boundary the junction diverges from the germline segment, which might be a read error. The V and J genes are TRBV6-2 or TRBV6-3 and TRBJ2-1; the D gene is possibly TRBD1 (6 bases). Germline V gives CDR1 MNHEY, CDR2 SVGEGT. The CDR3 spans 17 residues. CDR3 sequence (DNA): TGTGCCGGCAGTGAACCCCGAAGGGGGTCCAACTACAATGAGCAGTTCTTC. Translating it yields CAGSEPRRGSNYNEQFF.

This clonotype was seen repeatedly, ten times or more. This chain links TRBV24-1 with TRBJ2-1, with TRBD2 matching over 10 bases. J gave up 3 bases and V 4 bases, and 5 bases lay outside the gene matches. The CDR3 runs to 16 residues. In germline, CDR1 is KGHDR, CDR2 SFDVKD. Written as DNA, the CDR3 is TGTGCCACCAGTGAATCGAGCGGGAGGGACTACAATGAGCAGTTCTTC. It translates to CATSESSGRDYNEQFF.

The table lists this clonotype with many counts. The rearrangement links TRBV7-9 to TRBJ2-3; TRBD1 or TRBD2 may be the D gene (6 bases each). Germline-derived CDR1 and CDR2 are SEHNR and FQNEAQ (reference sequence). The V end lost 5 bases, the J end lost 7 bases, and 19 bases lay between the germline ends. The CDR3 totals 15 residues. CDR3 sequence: CASSPLRGGGYTQYF. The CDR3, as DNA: TGTGCCAGCAGCCCCCTGAGAGGAGGGGGATATACGCAGTATTTT.

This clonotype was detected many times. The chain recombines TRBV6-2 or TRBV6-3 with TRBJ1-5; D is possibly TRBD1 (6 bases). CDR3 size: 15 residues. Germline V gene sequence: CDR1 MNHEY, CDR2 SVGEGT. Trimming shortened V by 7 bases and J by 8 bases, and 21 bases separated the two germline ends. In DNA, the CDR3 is TGTGCCAGCACCCCCGGGGGGGCAGGGGCAAAGCCCCAGCATTTT. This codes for CASTPGGAGAKPQHF.

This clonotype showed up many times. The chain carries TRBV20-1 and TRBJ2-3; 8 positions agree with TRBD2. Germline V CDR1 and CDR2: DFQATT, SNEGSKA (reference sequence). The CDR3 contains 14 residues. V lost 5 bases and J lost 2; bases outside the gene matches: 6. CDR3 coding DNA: TGCAGTGCTCCAGGACTAGCTTCCACAGATACGCAGTATTTT. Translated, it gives CSAPGLASTDTQYF.

This CDR3 reads CASSSHFGQLYEQYF. The CDR3 nucleotides are TGTGCCAGCAGCTCTCACTTCGGACAGCTATACGAGCAGTACTTC. The chain combines TRBV7-6 with TRBJ2-7; tentative D call: TRBD1 (6 bases). Trimming took 4 bases from V and 4 from J, leaving 17 bases between them. Germline V gene data show CDR1 as SGHVS and CDR2 as FNYEAQ. The length of the CDR3 is 15 residues.

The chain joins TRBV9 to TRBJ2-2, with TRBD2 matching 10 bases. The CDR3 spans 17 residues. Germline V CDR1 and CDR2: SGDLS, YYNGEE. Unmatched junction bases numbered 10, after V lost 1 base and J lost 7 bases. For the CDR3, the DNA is TGTGCCAGCAGCGTATCCCTAGCGGGAGTTTTGTTCGGGGAGCTGTTTTTT. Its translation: CASSVSLAGVLFGELFF. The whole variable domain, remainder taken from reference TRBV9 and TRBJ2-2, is DSGVTQTPKHLITATGQRVTLRCSPRSGDLSVYWYQQSLDQGLQFLIQYYNGEERAKGNILERFSAQQFPDLHSELNLSSLELGDSALYFCASSVSLAGVLFGELFFGEGSRLTVL.

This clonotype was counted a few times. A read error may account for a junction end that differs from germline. The CDR3 protein is CASSYGLAGGDYGQYF. CDR3 DNA: TGTGCCAGCAGTTACGGACTAGCGGGAGGGGACTACGGGCAGTACTTC. The V and J genes are TRBV6-2 or TRBV6-3 and TRBJ2-7; 15 nucleotides align to TRBD2. The CDR3 is 16 residues long. Per the germline V gene, CDR1 is MNHEY and CDR2 is SVGEGT.

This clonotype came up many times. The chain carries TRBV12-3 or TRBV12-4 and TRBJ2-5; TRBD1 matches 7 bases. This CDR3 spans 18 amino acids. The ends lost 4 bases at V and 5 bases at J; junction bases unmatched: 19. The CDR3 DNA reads TGTGCCAGCAGTTCGCCCGAAGACTTACCAGGGGGTATGGAGACCCAGTACTTC. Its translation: CASSSPEDLPGGMETQYF.

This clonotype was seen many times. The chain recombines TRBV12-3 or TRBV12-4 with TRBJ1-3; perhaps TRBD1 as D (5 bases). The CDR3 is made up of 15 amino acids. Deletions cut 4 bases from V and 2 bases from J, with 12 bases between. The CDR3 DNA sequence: TGTGCCAGCAGTTCGGCAGGGAGACCTGGAAACACCATATATTTT. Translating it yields CASSSAGRPGNTIYF.